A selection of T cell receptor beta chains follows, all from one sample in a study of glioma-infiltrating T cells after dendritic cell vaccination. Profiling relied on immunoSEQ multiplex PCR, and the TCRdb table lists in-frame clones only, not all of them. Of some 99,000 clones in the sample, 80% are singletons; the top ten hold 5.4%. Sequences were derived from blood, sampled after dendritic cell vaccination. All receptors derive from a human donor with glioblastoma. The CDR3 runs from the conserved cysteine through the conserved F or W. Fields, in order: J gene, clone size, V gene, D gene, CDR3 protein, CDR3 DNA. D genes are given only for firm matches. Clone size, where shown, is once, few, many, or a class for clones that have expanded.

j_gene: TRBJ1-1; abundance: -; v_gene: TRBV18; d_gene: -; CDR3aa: CASSQQNTEAFF; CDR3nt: TGTGCCAGCTCACAACAAAACACTGAAGCTTTCTTT
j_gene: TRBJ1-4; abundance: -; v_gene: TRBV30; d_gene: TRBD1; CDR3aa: CAWSDPGQGRRKLFF; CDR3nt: TGTGCCTGGAGTGACCCGGGACAGGGGCGCCGAAAACTGTTTTTT
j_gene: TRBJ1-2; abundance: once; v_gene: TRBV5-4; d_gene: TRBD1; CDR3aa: CASRPEGAWYGYTF; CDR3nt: TGTGCCAGCAGACCCGAGGGGGCTTGGTATGGCTACACCTTC
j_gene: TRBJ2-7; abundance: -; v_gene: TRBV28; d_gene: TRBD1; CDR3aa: CASIRTGGFYEQYF; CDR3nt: TGTGCCAGCATCAGGACAGGGGGATTCTACGAGCAGTACTTC
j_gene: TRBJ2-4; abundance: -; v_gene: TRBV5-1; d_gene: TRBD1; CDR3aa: CASSLERPGQGNIQYF; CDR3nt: TGCGCCAGCAGCTTGGAGAGACCGGGACAGGGAAACATTCAGTACTTC
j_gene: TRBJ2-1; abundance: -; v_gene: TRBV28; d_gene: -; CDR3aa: CASSFFGGAAYNEQFF; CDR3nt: TGTGCCAGCAGTTTTTTCGGCGGGGCGGCTTACAATGAGCAGTTCTTC
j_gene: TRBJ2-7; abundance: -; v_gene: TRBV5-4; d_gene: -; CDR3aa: CASTPDRGNYEQYF; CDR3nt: TGTGCCAGCACCCCGGACCGAGGGAACTACGAGCAGTACTTC
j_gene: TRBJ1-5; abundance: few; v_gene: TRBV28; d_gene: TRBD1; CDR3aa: CATLQGGQPQHF; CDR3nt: TGTGCCACCCTACAGGGGGGTCAGCCCCAGCATTTT
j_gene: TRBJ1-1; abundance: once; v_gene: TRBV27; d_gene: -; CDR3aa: CASSKTSNTEAFF; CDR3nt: TGTGCCAGCAGCAAGACTTCGAACACTGAAGCTTTCTTT
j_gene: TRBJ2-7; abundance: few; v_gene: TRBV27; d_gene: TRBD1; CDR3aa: CASSGRDRGYEQYF; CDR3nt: TGTGCCAGCAGTGGTAGAGACAGGGGCTACGAGCAGTACTTC
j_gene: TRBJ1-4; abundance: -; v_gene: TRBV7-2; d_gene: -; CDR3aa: CASSLSRATNEKLFF; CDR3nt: TGTGCCAGCAGCTTAAGCAGGGCAACTAATGAAAAACTGTTTTTT